The text below deals with one T cell receptor (beta chain). Its antigen is not identified. Amplification used 60 Vbeta primers and 13 Jbeta primers. Libraries were prepared by immunoSEQ multiplex PCR; TCRdb keeps only in-frame clonotypes and omits some of them. This sample's table reports 100,000 to 150,000 clones. The data were taken from a study of cytomegalovirus exposure and HLA in healthy donors. Study overall: The early release's HLA-typed donors yielded some 85 million unique TCRs. Study-wide findings and caveats: The productive fraction for most TCR beta V segments was about 87% or about 30% in an earlier analysis. CMV serostatus was the sole immune exposure data available. The study recorded 150 to 200 TCR beta chains that were cytomegalovirus-associated.

The CDR3 runs to 12 residues. Germline values: CDR1 LGHNA, CDR2 YSLEER. V was cut by 3 bases and J by 5 bases, with 7 bases left in between. Sequences were obtained from PBMCs. The chain links TRBV4-3 to TRBJ2-5, with D tentatively TRBD2 (6 bases). The receptor was derived from a woman aged 40-49 years in good health and CMV-seropositive. The CDR3 region has the DNA TGCGCCAGCAGCCAGGGGAGGGAGACCCAGTACTTC. Translation gives CASSQGRETQYF.